The clone carrying this TCR beta chain was detected ten times or more. Its antigen is not known. Unique molecular identifiers featured in how the TCRbeta library was prepared. TCRdb reprocessed the PCR reads via MiXCR and lists one record per CDR3 protein. The table has about 110,000 distinct CDR3 sequences, 5.5% to 6.5% seen once. The data derive from a study of T-cell reconstitution after alpha-beta-depleted transplantation in children. Broader study findings: Among T cells one year after transplant, newly produced cells accounted for most counts and diversity. After transplant, at about two months, alpha-beta T cells were reportedly derived from several hundred expanded graft clones. Surviving recipient T cells and thymic progenitors underlay high day-60 TCRbeta diversity in some patients.

Germline V gene data show CDR1 as MNHEY and CDR2 as SVGAGI. The CDR3 is made up of 15 amino acids. V lost 0 bases and J lost 1, with 9 bases in between. This chain links TRBV6-5 with TRBJ1-2; D is unclear. Sequencing was performed on PBMCs, mostly from graft donor cells, taken 360 days after TCRalphabeta/CD19-depleted stem cell transplant. The source is a male patient between 2 and 15 years old who had a stem cell transplant for acute lymphoblastic leukemia, so the T cells may come from the graft donor. The CDR3 DNA follows: TGTGCCAGCAGTTACTCAGCGGGGATTAACTATGGCTACACCTTC. Translating gives CASSYSAGINYGYTF.